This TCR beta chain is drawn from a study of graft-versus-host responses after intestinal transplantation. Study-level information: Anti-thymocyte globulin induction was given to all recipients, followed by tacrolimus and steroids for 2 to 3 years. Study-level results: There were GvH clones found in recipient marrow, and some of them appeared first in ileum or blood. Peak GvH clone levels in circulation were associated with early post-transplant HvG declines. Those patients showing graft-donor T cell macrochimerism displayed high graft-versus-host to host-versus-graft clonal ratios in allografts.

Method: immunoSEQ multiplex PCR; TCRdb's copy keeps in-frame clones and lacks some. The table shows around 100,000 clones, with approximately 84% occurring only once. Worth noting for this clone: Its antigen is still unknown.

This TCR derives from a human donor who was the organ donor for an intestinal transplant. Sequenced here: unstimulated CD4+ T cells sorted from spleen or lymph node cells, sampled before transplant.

CDR3 nucleotide sequence: TGTGCCAGCAGCTTGGCGTGGGGTGGTGGCAATCAGCCCCAGCATTTT. It translates to CASSLAWGGGNQPQHF. The V and J genes are TRBV5-5 and TRBJ1-5; D gene uncertain. Germline values: CDR1 SGHKS, CDR2 YYEKEE (reference sequence). Trimming took off 0 bases at V and 2 bases at J, with 12 bases between the two ends. This CDR3 spans 16 amino acids.